This T cell receptor (beta chain) was retrieved from a study of OX40 agonist ivuxolimab in advanced cancers. Points from the study as a whole: Blood T cells, both CD4+ and CD8+, expanded clonally by week 6 at 0.1 to 3.0 mg/kg. Individuals who were partial responders at 0.1-3.0 mg/kg had clonal expansion that ranked among the lowest. On average, CD8+ T cells had more expanded clones than CD4+.

The CDR3 sequence is 14 residues long. Trimming removed 4 bases from V and 6 bases from J; junction bases left unmatched: 5. Germline V gene sequence: CDR1 SGHDT, CDR2 YYEEEE. In the case of this clone: What it recognizes is unknown.

Cycle 7 day 1, cycle 4 day 1, and baseline were the timepoints at which blood was sampled. The protocol was immunoSEQ multiplex PCR, while the TCRdb copy is restricted to in-frame clones and leaves out a portion. The sample lists about 54,000 clones, approximately 90% occurring once. The chain has TRBV5-6 and TRBJ1-5; 9 bases map to TRBD1. The sequence was collected from an adult with an advanced solid tumor such as melanoma, head and neck, liver or kidney cancer. Sequencing used CD4+ or CD8+ T cells sorted from blood, obtained in a trial of the OX40 agonist ivuxolimab. As DNA, the CDR3 is TGTGCCAGCAGCGGTGGGACAGGGAGTCAGCCCCAGCATTTT. Translated: CASSGGTGSQPQHF.